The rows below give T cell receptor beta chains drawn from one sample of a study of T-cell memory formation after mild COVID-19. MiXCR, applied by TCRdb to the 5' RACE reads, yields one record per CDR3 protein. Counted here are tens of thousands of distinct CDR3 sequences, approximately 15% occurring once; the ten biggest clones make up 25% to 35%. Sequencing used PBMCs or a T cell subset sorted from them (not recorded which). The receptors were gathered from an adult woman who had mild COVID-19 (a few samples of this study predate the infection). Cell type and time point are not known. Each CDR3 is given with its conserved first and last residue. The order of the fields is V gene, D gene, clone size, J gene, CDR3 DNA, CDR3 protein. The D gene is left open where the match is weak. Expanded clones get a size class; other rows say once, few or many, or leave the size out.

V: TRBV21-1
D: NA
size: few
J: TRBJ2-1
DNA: TGTGCCAGCAGCAAGGGTAGGGGAATGAGTGAGCAGTTCTTC
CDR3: CASSKGRGMSEQFF

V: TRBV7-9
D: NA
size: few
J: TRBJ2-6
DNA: TGTGCCAGCCCCGGCGGGGCCAACGTCCTGACTTTC
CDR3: CASPGGANVLTF

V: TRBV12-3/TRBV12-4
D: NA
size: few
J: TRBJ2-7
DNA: TGTGCCAGCAGTCCTCGGCACGAGCAGTACTTC
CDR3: CASSPRHEQYF

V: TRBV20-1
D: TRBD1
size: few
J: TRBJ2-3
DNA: TGCAGTGCTCCCGACAGGGGACTGGATACGCAGTATTTT
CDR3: CSAPDRGLDTQYF

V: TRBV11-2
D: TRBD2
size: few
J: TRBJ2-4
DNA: TGTGCCAGCTTAGAGGGCGGGGGAAACATTCAGTACTTC
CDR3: CASLEGGGNIQYF

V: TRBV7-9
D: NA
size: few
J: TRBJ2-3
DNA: TGTGCCAGCAGCTTAGTGGCTAGCGTGGTGACAGATACGCAGTATTTT
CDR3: CASSLVASVVTDTQYF

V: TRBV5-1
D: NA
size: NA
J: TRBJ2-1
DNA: TGCGCCAGCAGCTCGGAGGGGGGCACCTACAATGAGCAGTTCTTC
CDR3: CASSSEGGTYNEQFF

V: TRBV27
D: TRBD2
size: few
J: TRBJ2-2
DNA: TGTGCCAGCAGGGGGGGAGGGCCGCGCACCGGGGAGCTGTTTTTT
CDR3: CASRGGGPRTGELFF

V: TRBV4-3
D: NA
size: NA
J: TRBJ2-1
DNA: TGCGCCAGCAGCCAAGGTACTAGGGGAACCTACAATGAGCAGTTCTTC
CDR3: CASSQGTRGTYNEQFF

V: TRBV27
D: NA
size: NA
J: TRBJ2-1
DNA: TGTGCCAGCAGTTCGAACCCTTACAATGAGCAGTTCTTC
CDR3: CASSSNPYNEQFF

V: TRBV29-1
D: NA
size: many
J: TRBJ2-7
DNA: TGCAGCGTCGCGGGACAGACCTACGAGCAGTACTTC
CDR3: CSVAGQTYEQYF

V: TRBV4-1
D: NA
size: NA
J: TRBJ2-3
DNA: TGCGCCAGCAGCCTCGGGGTGAGCGCGGTAGGAGATACGCAGTATTTT
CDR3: CASSLGVSAVGDTQYF

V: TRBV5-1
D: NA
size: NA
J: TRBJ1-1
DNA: TGCGCCAGCAGCCCAGAACCCGACTACACTGAAGCTTTCTTT
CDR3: CASSPEPDYTEAFF

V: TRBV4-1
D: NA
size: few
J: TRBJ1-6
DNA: TGCGCCAGCAGCCAAGAGGACCTTGATTATAATTCACCCCTCCACTTT
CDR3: CASSQEDLDYNSPLHF

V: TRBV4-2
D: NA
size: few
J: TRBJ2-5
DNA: TGTGCCAGCAGCCTCAGGGTACAAGAGACCCAGTACTTC
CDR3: CASSLRVQETQYF

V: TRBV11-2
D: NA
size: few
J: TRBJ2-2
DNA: TGTGCCAGCAGGTCCGGGGAGCTGTTTTTT
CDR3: CASRSGELFF

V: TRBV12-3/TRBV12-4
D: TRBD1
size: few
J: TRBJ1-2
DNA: TGTGCCAGCAGACAGGGGAATAATGGCTACACCTTC
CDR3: CASRQGNNGYTF

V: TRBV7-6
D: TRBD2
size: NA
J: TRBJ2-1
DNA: TGTGCCAGCAGCTTAGCCCGACTAGCGGAGCAGTTCTTC
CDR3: CASSLARLAEQFF

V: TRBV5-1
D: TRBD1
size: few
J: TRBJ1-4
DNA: TGCGCCAGCAGCCCCCGACAGGGGGATGAAAAACTGTTTTTT
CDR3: CASSPRQGDEKLFF

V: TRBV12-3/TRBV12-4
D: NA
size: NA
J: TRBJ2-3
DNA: TGTGCCAGCAGGGGTGGGGACACGGGAGAAGATACGCAGTATTTT
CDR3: CASRGGDTGEDTQYF

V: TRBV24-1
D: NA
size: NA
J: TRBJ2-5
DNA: TGTGCCACCAGTGTCCGCGAGGAGTTCAGCCAAGAGACCCAGTACTTC
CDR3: CATSVREEFSQETQYF

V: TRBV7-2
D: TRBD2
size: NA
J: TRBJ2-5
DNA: TGTGCCAGCAGCTCGGGACTAGCGGGGATCCAAGAGACCCAGTACTTC
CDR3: CASSSGLAGIQETQYF

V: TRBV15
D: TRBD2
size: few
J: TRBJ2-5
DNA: TGTGCCACCAGCAGACCCGAGGGGCGGGAGGGCCTTGAGACCCAGTACTTC
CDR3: CATSRPEGREGLETQYF

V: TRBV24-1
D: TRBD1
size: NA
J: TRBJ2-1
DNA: TGTGCCACCAGTGACCCGGGACAGGGGTCTATGGATGAGCAGTTCTTC
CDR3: CATSDPGQGSMDEQFF

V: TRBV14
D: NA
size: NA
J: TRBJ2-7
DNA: TGTGCCAGCAGCCAAGTCCAGGGAACCTACGAGCAGTACTTC
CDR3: CASSQVQGTYEQYF

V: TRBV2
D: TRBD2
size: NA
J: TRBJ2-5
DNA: TGTGCCAGCAGCTTGGGACTAGAAACGGAGACCCAGTACTTC
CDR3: CASSLGLETETQYF

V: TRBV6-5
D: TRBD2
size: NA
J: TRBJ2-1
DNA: TGTGCCAGCAAGGTCCGGGCGGGGGAGGAGTTCTTC
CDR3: CASKVRAGEEFF

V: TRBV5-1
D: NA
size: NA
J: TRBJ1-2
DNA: TGCGCCAGCAGCTTTGGGGTCGAAGGGGACTATGGCTACACCTTC
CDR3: CASSFGVEGDYGYTF

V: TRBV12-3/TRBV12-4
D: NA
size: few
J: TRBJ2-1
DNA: TGTGCCAGCAGGACTAGTCTGTACAATGAGCAGTTCTTC
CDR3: CASRTSLYNEQFF

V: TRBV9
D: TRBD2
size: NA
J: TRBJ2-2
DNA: TGTGCCAGCAGCGTAGGGCTTAGCGGGAGGGTCGGAACCGGGGAGCTGTTTTTT
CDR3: CASSVGLSGRVGTGELFF

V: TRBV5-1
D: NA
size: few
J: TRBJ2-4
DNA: TGCGCCAGCAGCTTGCTGCCGGAAAACATTCAGTACTTC
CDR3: CASSLLPENIQYF

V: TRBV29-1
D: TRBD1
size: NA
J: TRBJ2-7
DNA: TGCAGCGTTGAGTTCCCAGGGGGTTCCTACGAGCAGTACTTC
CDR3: CSVEFPGGSYEQYF

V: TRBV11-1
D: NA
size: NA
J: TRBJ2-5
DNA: TGTGCCAGCAGCCCAGACCCCCGGGAACTGTGGGAGACCCAGTACTTC
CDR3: CASSPDPRELWETQYF

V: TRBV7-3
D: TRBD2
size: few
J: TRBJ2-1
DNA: TGTGCCAGCAGCTCGATGCTAGCGGGAGAAGGCGATGAGCAGTTCTTC
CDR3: CASSSMLAGEGDEQFF

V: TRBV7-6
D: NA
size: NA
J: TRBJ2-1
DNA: TGTGCCAGCAGCTTAACTACTGACCCCTACAATGAGCAGTTCTTC
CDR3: CASSLTTDPYNEQFF

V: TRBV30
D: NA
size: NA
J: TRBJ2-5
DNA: TGTGCCTGGGCGACAGCCCAAGAGACCCAGTACTTC
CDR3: CAWATAQETQYF